This T cell receptor (beta chain) was sequenced for a study of human T cells and chemical hapten exposure. This clonotype was seen repeatedly, ten times or more. What it binds is unknown. Germline assignment: CDR1 MDHEN and CDR2 SYDVKM. Trimming cost V 1 base and J 3 bases, with 6 bases left between them. The CDR3 runs to 14 residues. The time point denotes: pre-sensitization, week 0. Treatment described: therapeutic diphenylcyclopropenone sensitization with weekly scalp DPC. TCRdb reprocessed the RACE reads via MiXCR and lists one record per CDR3 protein. The table has 80,000 to 95,000 distinct CDR3 sequences, around 10% seen once. Study-wide findings and caveats: Alopecia in the donors means their immune response may deviate from healthy people's. The count of PT1 expanded TCRs correlated positively with patch test score.

The V call is TRBV28, the J call TRBJ2-2; the D is unclear. Sequences were derived from whole blood, sampled in connection with sensitization to the hapten diphenylcyclopropenone (DPC). The source is a woman aged 40 to 50 with alopecia areata. Some clones in this sample may be carry-over from other donors' samples. CDR3 in DNA: TGTGCCAGCAGTTTATACGGCGACACCGGGGAGCTGTTTTTT. It codes for CASSLYGDTGELFF.